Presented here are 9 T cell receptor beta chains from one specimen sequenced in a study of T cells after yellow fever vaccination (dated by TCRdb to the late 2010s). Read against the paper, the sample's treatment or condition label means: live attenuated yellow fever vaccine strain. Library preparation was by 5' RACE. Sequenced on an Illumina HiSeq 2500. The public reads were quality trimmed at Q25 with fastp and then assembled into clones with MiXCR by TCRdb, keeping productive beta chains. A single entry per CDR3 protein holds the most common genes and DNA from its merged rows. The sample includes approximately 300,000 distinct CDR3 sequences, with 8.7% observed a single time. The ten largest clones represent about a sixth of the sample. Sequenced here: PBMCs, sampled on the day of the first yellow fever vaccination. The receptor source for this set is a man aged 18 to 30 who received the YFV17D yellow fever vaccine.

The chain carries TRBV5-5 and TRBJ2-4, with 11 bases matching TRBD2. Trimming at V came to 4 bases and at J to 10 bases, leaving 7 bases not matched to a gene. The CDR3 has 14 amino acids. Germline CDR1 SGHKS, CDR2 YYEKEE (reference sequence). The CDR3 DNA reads TGTGCCAGCAGCGCGGCACTAGCGGGGGTTATTCAGTACTTC. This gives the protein CASSAALAGVIQYF.

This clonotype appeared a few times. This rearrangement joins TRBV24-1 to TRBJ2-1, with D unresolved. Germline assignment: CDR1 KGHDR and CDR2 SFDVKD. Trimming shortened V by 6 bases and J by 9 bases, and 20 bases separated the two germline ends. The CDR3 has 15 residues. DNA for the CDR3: TGTGCCACCAGTCCGAACTTTGGGCTGATCGGTGAGCAGTTCTTC. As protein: CATSPNFGLIGEQFF.

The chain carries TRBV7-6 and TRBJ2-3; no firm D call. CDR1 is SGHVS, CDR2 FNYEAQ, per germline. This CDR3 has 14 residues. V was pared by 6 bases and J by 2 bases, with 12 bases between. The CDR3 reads CASRLGPTTDTQYF. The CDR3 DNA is TGTGCCAGCAGACTTGGACCTACCACAGATACGCAGTATTTT.

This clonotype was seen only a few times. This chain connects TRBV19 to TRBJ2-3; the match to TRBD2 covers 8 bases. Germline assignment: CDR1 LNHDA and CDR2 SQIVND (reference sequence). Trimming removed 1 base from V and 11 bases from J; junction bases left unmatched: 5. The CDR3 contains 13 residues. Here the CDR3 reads CASSIVGREGQYF. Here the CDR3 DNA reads TGTGCCAGTAGTATAGTAGGACGGGAGGGGCAGTATTTT.

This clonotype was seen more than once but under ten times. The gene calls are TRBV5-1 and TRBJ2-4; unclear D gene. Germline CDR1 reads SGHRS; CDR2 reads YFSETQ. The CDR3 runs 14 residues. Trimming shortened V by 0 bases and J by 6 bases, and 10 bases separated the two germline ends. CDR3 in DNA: TGCGCCAGCAGCTTGGCCGCGCGTGGAAACATTCAGTACTTC. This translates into CASSLAARGNIQYF.

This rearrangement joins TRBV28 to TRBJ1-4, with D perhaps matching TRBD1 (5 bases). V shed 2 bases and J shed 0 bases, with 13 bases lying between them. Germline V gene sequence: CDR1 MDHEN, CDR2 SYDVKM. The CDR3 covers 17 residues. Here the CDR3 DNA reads TGTGCCAGCAGTTTAAGGAAGACAGCAGCAACTAATGAAAAACTGTTTTTT. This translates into CASSLRKTAATNEKLFF.

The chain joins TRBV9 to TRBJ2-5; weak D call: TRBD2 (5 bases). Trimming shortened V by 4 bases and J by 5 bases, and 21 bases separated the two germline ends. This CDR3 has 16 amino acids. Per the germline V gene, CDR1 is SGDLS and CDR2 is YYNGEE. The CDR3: CASSPPGGLAGETQYF. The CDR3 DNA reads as TGTGCCAGCAGCCCCCCAGGAGGTCTGGCCGGGGAGACCCAGTACTTC.

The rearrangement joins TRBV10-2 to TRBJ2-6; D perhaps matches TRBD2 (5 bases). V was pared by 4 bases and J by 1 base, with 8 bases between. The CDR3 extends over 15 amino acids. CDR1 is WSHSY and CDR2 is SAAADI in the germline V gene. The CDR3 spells CASSVWTSGANVLTF. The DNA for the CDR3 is TGCGCCAGCAGTGTGTGGACTTCTGGGGCCAACGTCCTGACTTTC.

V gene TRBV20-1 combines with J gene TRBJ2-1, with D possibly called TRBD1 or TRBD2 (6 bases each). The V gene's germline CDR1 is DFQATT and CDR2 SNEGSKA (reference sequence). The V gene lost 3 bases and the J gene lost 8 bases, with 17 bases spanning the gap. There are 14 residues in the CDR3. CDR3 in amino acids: CSASRPGASDEQFF. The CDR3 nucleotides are TGCAGTGCTAGTCGACCGGGGGCAAGCGATGAGCAGTTCTTC.